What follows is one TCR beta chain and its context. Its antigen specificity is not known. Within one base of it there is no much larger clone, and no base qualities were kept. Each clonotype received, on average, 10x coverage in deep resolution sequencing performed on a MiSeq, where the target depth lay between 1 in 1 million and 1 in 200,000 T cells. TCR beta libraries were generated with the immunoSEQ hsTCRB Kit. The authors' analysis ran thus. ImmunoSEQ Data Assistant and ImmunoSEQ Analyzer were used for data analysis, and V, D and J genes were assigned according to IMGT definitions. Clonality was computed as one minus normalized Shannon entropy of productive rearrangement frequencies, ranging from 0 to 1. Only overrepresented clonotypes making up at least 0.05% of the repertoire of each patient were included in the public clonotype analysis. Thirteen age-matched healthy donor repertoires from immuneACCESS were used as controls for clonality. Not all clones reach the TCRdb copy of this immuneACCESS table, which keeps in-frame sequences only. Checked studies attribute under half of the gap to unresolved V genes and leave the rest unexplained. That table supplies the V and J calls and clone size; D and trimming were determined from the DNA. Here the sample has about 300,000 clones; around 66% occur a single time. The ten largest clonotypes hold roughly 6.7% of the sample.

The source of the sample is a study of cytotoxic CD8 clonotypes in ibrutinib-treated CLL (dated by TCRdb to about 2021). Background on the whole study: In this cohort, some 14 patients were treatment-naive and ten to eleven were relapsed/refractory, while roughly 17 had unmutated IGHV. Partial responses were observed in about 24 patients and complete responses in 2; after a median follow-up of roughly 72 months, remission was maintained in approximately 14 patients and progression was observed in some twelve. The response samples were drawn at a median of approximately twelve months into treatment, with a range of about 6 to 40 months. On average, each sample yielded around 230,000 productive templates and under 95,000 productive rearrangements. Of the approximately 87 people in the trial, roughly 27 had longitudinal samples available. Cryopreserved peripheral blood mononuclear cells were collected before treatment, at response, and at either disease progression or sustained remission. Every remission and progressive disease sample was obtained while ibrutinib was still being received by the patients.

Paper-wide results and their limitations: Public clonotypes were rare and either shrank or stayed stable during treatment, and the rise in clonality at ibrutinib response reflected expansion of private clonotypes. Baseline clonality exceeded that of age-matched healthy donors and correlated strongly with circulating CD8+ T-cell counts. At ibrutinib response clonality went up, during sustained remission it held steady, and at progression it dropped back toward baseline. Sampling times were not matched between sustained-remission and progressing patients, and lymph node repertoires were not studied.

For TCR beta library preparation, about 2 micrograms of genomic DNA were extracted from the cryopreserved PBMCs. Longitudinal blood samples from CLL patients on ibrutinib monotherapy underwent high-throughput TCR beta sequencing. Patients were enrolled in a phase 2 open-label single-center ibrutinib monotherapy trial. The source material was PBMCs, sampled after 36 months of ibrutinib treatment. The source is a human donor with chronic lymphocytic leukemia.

DNA sequence: TGTGCTAGTGGTCTTCGAGCCACAGGGACACGCGGGGAGCTGTTTTTT. It is translated as CASGLRATGTRGELFF. The chain is assembled from TRBV12-5 and TRBJ2-2; tentative D gene TRBD1, with 6 bases matching. The CDR1 and CDR2 encoded by the germline V gene are LGHNT and FRNRAP. Cut back by 5 bases and 7 bases, the V and J ends lie 20 bases apart. Spanning cysteine to phenylalanine, the CDR3 consists of 16 amino acids. The retained sequence is limited to the CDR3, 48 bases, with the frame set at the first base. Reference TRBV12-5 and TRBJ2-2 genes cover what lies past the CDR3, so the full variable domain is DARVTQTPRHKVTEMGQEVTMRCQPILGHNTVFWYRQTMMQGLELLAYFRNRAPLDDSGMPKDRFSAEMPDATLATLKIQPSEPRDSAVYFCASGLRATGTRGELFFGEGSRLTVL.